One sample yielded the 6 T cell receptor beta chains listed below, sequenced in a study of blood T cell repertoires in COVID-19. The method was immunoSEQ multiplex PCR; TCRdb's version includes in-frame clones alone and lacks a portion of them. The sample holds approximately 100,000 clones; approximately 86% are singletons and the top ten take less than 3.5%. Sequenced: PBMCs or T cells enriched from blood (not recorded which). The source is a woman between 45 and 60 years old who had recovered from COVID-19.

The chain employs TRBV24-1 and TRBJ2-5; a weak D match, TRBD2 (5 bases). The CDR3 contains 16 residues. Germline V lookup: CDR1 KGHDR, CDR2 SFDVKD. V was clipped by 1 base and J by 3 bases, with 14 bases between them. The CDR3 protein is CATSDLGWSGKETQYF. In DNA, the CDR3 is TGTGCCACCAGTGATTTAGGCTGGTCGGGGAAAGAGACCCAGTACTTC.

The chain uses TRBV12-3 or TRBV12-4 and TRBJ2-2; TRBD1 agrees at 7 bases. The CDR3 spans 12 residues. Unmatched junction bases numbered 7, after V lost 5 bases and J lost 13 bases. This CDR3 is CASSQSTGWLFF. CDR3 in DNA: TGTGCCAGCAGTCAGTCGACAGGGTGGCTGTTTTTT.

This clone was counted between two and nine times. The chain is built from TRBV7-6 and TRBJ2-6; the D is unclear. The CDR3 consists of 17 residues. Trimming pared 4 bases from V and 0 bases from J, leaving 13 bases between. From germline, CDR1 is SGHVS and CDR2 FNYEAQ. The CDR3 sequence: CASSSVYSSSGANVLTF. The CDR3 DNA follows: TGTGCCAGCAGCTCTGTTTATTCGTCCTCTGGGGCCAACGTCCTGACTTTC.

The chain employs TRBV2 and TRBJ1-1, with D uncertain. The germline CDR1 and CDR2 sequences are SNHLY and FYNNEI. Trimming took off 5 bases at V and 4 bases at J, with 5 bases between the two ends. The CDR3 is 11 amino acids. The CDR3 protein is CASSPGTEAFF. CDR3 coding DNA: TGTGCCAGCAGTCCCGGCACTGAAGCTTTCTTT.

The chain links TRBV28 to TRBJ2-1, with 11 bases lining up with TRBD2. V trimming: 3 bases; J trimming: 5 bases; junction bases outside the gene matches: 0. The CDR3 loop spans 14 amino acids. From germline, CDR1 is MDHEN and CDR2 SYDVKM. The chain's CDR3 is CASSLGLADNEQFF. The CDR3 DNA reads TGTGCCAGCAGTTTGGGACTAGCGGACAATGAGCAGTTCTTC.

The chain links TRBV3-1 (or the pseudogene TRBV3-2) to TRBJ2-3; 11 nucleotides match TRBD2. After removal of 3 bases from V and 5 bases from J, the junction contained 7 bases not matched to a gene. The germline V gene encodes CDR1 LGHDT and CDR2 YNNKEL (reference sequence). The CDR3 is 16 amino acids. This CDR3 reads CASSQIAGGPGDTQYF. CDR3 DNA: TGTGCCAGCAGCCAGATAGCGGGGGGGCCCGGAGATACGCAGTATTTT.